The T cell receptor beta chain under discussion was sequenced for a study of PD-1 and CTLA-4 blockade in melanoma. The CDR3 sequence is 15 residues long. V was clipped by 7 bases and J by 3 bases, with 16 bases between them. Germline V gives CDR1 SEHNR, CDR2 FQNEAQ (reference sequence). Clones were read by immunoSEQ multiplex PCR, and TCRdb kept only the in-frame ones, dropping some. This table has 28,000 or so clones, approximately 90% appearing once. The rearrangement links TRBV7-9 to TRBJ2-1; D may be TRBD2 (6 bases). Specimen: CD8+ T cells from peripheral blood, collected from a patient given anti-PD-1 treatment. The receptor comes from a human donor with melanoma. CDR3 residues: CASTRGAGVYNEQFF. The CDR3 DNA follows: TGTGCCAGCACCCGCGGAGCGGGTGTCTACAATGAGCAGTTCTTC.